The present TCR beta chain was sequenced within a study of cytomegalovirus exposure and HLA in healthy donors. Deletions cut 5 bases from V and 5 bases from J, with 17 bases between. Per the germline V gene, CDR1 is SGHNT and CDR2 is YYREEE (reference sequence). The CDR3 is 14 amino acids. On this clone itself: Its antigen remains unidentified.

General study points: Most of the CMV-associated TCR beta chains (in a later analysis) appeared to be HLA-restricted.

Use of 60 Vbeta and 13 Jbeta primers characterized the PCR. Clones were sequenced by immunoSEQ multiplex PCR, and TCRdb holds only the in-frame ones, with some missing. Of roughly 130,000 clones in the sample, roughly 87% are singletons; the top ten hold roughly 0.5%. This receptor was taken from a woman aged 40 to 49 in good health and CMV-seronegative. Sequenced material: PBMCs. The chain links TRBV5-4 to TRBJ2-7; tentative D call: TRBD1 (5 bases). CDR3 coding DNA: TGTGCCAGCAGTCTAACGTATAGCAGGGACGAGCAGTACTTC. Translated: CASSLTYSRDEQYF.